This T cell receptor beta chain was sequenced in a study of T cell repertoires in cytomegalovirus infection. In the study overall: Recently identified HLA-C-restricted CMV epitopes were used, and well-studied HLA-B-restricted CMV epitopes were used as well. Matching HLA type and CMV infection were both indicated by public TCR beta signatures. Overall study findings and caveats: In two of eight donors, the top clonotype was HLA-C-restricted CMV-specific. The cumulative frequency of public TCR beta families identified carriers of CMV plus the relevant HLA.

This clonotype was recorded many times. Its antigen is unidentified. With 5 bases removed from V and 2 bases from J, the gap between germline ends came to 14 bases. The germline CDR1 and CDR2 sequences are SGHTA and FQGNSA. The CDR3 spans 15 residues. TCRdb redid the calling of the reads with MiXCR, one entry per CDR3 protein. The sample consists of approximately 390,000 distinct CDR3 sequences, nearly 35% of them appearing once. The rearrangement links TRBV7-2 to TRBJ2-3, with a tentative D call TRBD2 (6 bases). The source was cultured PBMCs, collected from culture after CMV antigen stimulation. This receptor was obtained from a human donor in good health (CMV status not recorded). Some clones in this sample may be carry-over from other donors' samples. CDR3 loop: CASSLKAGYTDTQYF. The CDR3, as DNA: TGTGCCAGCAGCCTAAAAGCGGGTTACACAGATACGCAGTATTTT.